A single sample gave rise to the 21 T cell receptor beta chains below, sequenced in a study of regulatory T cells in long-lasting Graves disease (dated by TCRdb to the early 2020s). To prepare the library, multiplex PCR was applied. The sequencer listed for this sample is Illumina HiSeq 4000. To build TCR beta libraries, CDR3 regions were amplified by Arm-PCR using iRepertoire HTBI primers. TCRdb itself trimmed the public reads at Q25 with fastp, ran MiXCR and retained productive beta chains. Each CDR3 protein appears once, grouped with its most common genes and DNA. For this sample there are 440,000 or so distinct CDR3 sequences; about 15% appear just once. The ten largest make up approximately 15% of the sample. The intended sense of this specimen's time point label: newly diagnosed GD, antithyroid drugs for less than 3 months. RNA was extracted from PBMCs in TRIzol for both TCR sequencing and RNA sequencing.

This same sample was also part of a study on T cells in Graves' hyperthyroidism and ophthalmopathy.

The sample here was peripheral blood mononuclear cells (PBMCs), taken at new diagnosis, from a patient treated with antithyroid drugs. These receptors originate from a woman aged 25 to 39 with Graves disease. Donor details come from another sample of the same person, matched by shared clones.

This chain links TRBV20-1 with TRBJ2-1; D possibly corresponds to TRBD1 (5 bases). Trimming cost V 6 bases and J 0 bases, with 15 bases left between them. This CDR3 has 15 residues. CDR1 is DFQATT, CDR2 SNEGSKA, per germline (reference sequence). CDR3 in DNA: TGCAGTGCCCTCCAGGGTAGGGGCTCCTACAATGAGCAGTTCTTC. This encodes CSALQGRGSYNEQFF.

This clonotype has at least ten counts. This rearrangement joins TRBV11-2 to TRBJ1-1; no clear D. This CDR3 is 13 amino acids long. Trimming shortened V by 5 bases and J by 1 base, and 8 bases separated the two germline ends. Germline lookup yields CDR1 SGHAT and CDR2 FQNNGV. CDR3 residues: CASSQRQNTEAFF. CDR3 nucleotide sequence: TGTGCCAGCAGCCAAAGACAGAACACTGAAGCTTTCTTT.

The chain is built from TRBV6-2 or TRBV6-3 and TRBJ1-3; D not certain. The germline V gene encodes CDR1 MNHEY and CDR2 SVGEGT. Trimming took 7 bases from V and 4 from J, leaving 8 bases between them. CDR3 size: 12 residues. CDR3 sequence (DNA): TGTGCCAGCACCTCGCTCGGAAACACCATATATTTT. This gives the protein CASTSLGNTIYF.

V and J are TRBV4-1 and TRBJ2-7; D perhaps matches TRBD1 (5 bases). Germline lookup yields CDR1 MGHRA and CDR2 YSYEKL. V was clipped by 4 bases and J by 4 bases, with 20 bases between them. The CDR3 contains 16 residues. DNA for the CDR3: TGCGCCAGCAGCCCCTCTCCACGGGCAGGGATATACGAGCAGTACTTC. This codes for CASSPSPRAGIYEQYF.

The rearrangement joins TRBV4-1 to TRBJ1-1; unclear D gene. Germline lookup yields CDR1 MGHRA and CDR2 YSYEKL. Deletions cut 4 bases from V and 9 bases from J, with 18 bases between. The CDR3 sequence is 14 residues long. CDR3 region: CASSPDRGGEQAFF. The CDR3 bases are TGCGCCAGCAGCCCAGACCGTGGTGGGGAACAAGCTTTCTTT.

This clonotype has ten or more counts. The chain is built from TRBV3-1 and TRBJ1-1; unclear D gene. CDR1 is LGHDT, CDR2 YNNKEL, per germline (reference sequence). V shed 4 bases and J shed 7 bases, with 16 bases lying between them. This CDR3 is built from 14 residues. CDR3 residues: CASSPRLAGGEAFF. As DNA, the CDR3 is TGTGCCAGCAGCCCCCGATTGGCCGGAGGTGAAGCTTTCTTT.

This clonotype appeared many times. The CDR3, as DNA: TGTGCCAGCAGTTCCCACCGCGGGGAGCTGTTTTTT. Amino acid sequence: CASSSHRGELFF. This chain uses TRBV27 with TRBJ2-2; the D is unclear. Per germline, CDR1 MNHEY and CDR2 SMNVEV (reference sequence). CDR3 length: 12 amino acids. The V end lost 4 bases, the J end lost 7 bases, and 7 bases lay between the germline ends.

This clonotype was seen only a few times. This rearrangement joins TRBV4-2 to TRBJ1-2, with 9 bases identical to TRBD1. V shed 4 bases, J shed 2 bases, and the junction held 20 bases outside the gene matches. The CDR3 sequence is 20 residues long. The V gene's germline CDR1 is LGHNA and CDR2 YNFKEQ. CDR3 in DNA: TGTGCCAGCAGCCCCCTTTGGGGGACAGGGACTGGTGGGAGCAACTATGGCTACACCTTC. Protein sequence: CASSPLWGTGTGGSNYGYTF.

J is TRBJ1-2 and V is TRBV7-9, with a possible D match to TRBD1 (6 bases). CDR3 size: 17 residues. V lost 2 bases and J lost 5, with 21 bases in between. Germline lookup yields CDR1 SEHNR and CDR2 FQNEAQ (reference sequence). CDR3 protein: CASSLPGTPNLGYGYTF. CDR3 nucleotides: TGTGCCAGCAGCTTACCCGGGACACCCAACCTAGGGTATGGCTACACCTTC.

The CDR3 here is CASSFSRANQPQHF. In DNA, the CDR3 is TGTGCCAGCAGTTTTTCCAGGGCGAATCAGCCCCAGCATTTT. The chain couples TRBV3-1 to TRBJ1-5, with D possibly TRBD1 on 5 matching bases. The germline CDR1 and CDR2 sequences are LGHDT and YNNKEL (reference sequence). Deletions cut 6 bases from V and 4 bases from J, with 13 bases between. CDR3 size: 14 residues.

This clonotype showed up many times. J is TRBJ1-2 and V is TRBV28; a weak D match, TRBD1 (6 bases). Trimming shortened V by 3 bases and J by 8 bases, and 13 bases separated the two germline ends. This CDR3 contains 13 residues. Per the germline V gene, CDR1 is MDHEN and CDR2 is SYDVKM. CDR3 protein: CASSFPGVAGYTF. The CDR3 bases are TGTGCCAGCAGTTTCCCAGGGGTTGCGGGCTACACCTTC.

The chain uses TRBV14 and TRBJ2-3; 8 positions agree with TRBD2. V shed 0 bases and J 5 bases; nucleotides not matched to a gene: 7. Germline-derived CDR1 and CDR2 are SGHDN and FVKESK. The CDR3 runs to 16 residues. This CDR3 reads CASSQDSGLAGDTQYF. DNA of the CDR3: TGTGCCAGCAGCCAAGATTCCGGGCTAGCGGGAGATACGCAGTATTTT.

This clonotype was seen many times. The chain recombines TRBV18 with TRBJ2-2; no clear D gene. Germline CDR1 reads KGHSH; CDR2 reads LQKENI. Trimming cost V 3 bases and J 6 bases, with 11 bases left between them. This CDR3 has 14 residues. The CDR3 DNA sequence: TGTGCCAGCTCACCGAAAGGGTTCTCCGGGGAGCTGTTTTTT. Protein: CASSPKGFSGELFF. Looking up the rest from reference TRBV18 and TRBJ2-2 gives the full variable domain: NAGVMQNPRHLVRRRGQEARLRCSPMKGHSHVYWYRQLPEEGLKFMVYLQKENIIDESGMPKERFSAEFPKEGPSILRIQQVVRGDSAAYFCASSPKGFSGELFFGEGSRLTVL.

This clonotype came up a few times. The genes are TRBV6-4 and TRBJ2-5; D perhaps matches TRBD2 (6 bases). Germline CDR1 and CDR2: MRHNA and SNTAGT. V gave up 2 bases and J gave up 2 bases, with 15 bases separating them. This CDR3 has 16 residues. CDR3 loop: CASSDQWETSQETQYF. The CDR3 nucleotides read TGTGCCAGCAGTGACCAATGGGAGACTAGTCAAGAGACCCAGTACTTC.

This clonotype was seen repeatedly, ten times or more. The chain links TRBV5-1 to TRBJ2-7; 11 bases are a match to TRBD2. The V gene's germline CDR1 is SGHRS and CDR2 YFSETQ. The CDR3 extends over 14 amino acids. V dropped 9 bases and J dropped 5; count of bases not matched to a gene: 10. CDR3 nucleotide sequence: TGCGCCATCCTACGACTAGCGGGAATTCACGAGCAGTACTTC. Translated, it gives CAILRLAGIHEQYF.

This clonotype was seen a few times. The rearrangement joins TRBV24-1 to TRBJ2-1; 11 nucleotides line up with TRBD2. The junction had 5 bases not matched to a gene; V was cut back by 7 bases and J by 4 bases. CDR3 size: 15 residues. Germline assignment: CDR1 KGHDR and CDR2 SFDVKD. The DNA of the CDR3 is TGTGCCACCAGCGGCACTAGCGGGGGATACAATGAGCAGTTCTTC. This sequence encodes CATSGTSGGYNEQFF.

This clonotype was detected many times. This chain connects TRBV28 to TRBJ2-7; 7 bases map to TRBD2. Germline V gene data show CDR1 as MDHEN and CDR2 as SYDVKM. The V segment lost 7 bases and the J segment 0 bases; nucleotides outside the gene matches: 15. The CDR3 sequence is 17 residues long. This CDR3 is CASTPGRSGIFSYEQYF. The DNA of the CDR3 is TGTGCCAGCACCCCCGGCCGCAGCGGGATATTCTCCTACGAGCAGTACTTC.

This clonotype was detected a few times. The J gene is TRBJ2-5, the V gene TRBV2; no clear D gene. CDR1 is SNHLY and CDR2 is FYNNEI in the germline V gene. This CDR3 spans 13 amino acids. V lost 8 bases and J lost 5, with 15 bases in between. The CDR3 protein is CASWGQMEETQYF. CDR3 coding DNA: TGTGCCAGCTGGGGTCAGATGGAGGAGACCCAGTACTTC. The full variable domain, in which reference TRBV2 and TRBJ2-5 provide the parts outside the CDR3, is EPEVTQTPSHQVTQMGQEVILRCVPISNHLYFYWYRQILGQKVEFLVSFYNNEISEKSEIFDDQFSVERPDGSNFTLKIRSTKLEDSAMYFCASWGQMEETQYFGPGTRLLVL.

The chain is built from TRBV15 and TRBJ2-1; no firm D call. Trimming removed 4 bases from V and 5 bases from J, with 9 bases in between. The CDR3 covers 13 residues. Germline V CDR1 and CDR2: LNHNV, YYDKDF (reference sequence). The CDR3 DNA follows: TGTGCCACCAGCAAGAGGAGCAACAATGAGCAGTTCTTC. Amino acids: CATSKRSNNEQFF.

The V and J genes are TRBV10-3 and TRBJ2-1; D could derive from TRBD1 or TRBD2 (5 bases each). The germline gives CDR1 ENHRY, CDR2 SYGVKD. V lost 0 bases to trimming and J lost 9 bases, with 9 bases between them. This CDR3 region has 13 residues. The CDR3 DNA sequence: TGTGCCATCAGTGAGTCGGGACCGCCTGAGCAGTTCTTC. Its protein product is CAISESGPPEQFF.

With respect to this clonotype: This likely traces to a read error, being one base from a far larger clone. This chain connects TRBV3-1 to TRBJ1-1; maybe TRBD1 (5 bases). The tail of the sequence fits TRBJ2-3 better, so the J call may be wrong. CDR3 length: 15 amino acids. The germline V gene has CDR1 LGHDT and CDR2 YNNKEL (reference sequence). This CDR3 is CASIDWGRPYPTQYF. CDR3 nucleotides: TGTGCCAGCATCGACTGGGGCAGGCCCTACCCTACGCAGTATTTT.